This TCR beta chain originates from a study of blood T cell repertoires in COVID-19. Study-wide context: In each case, the material was cDNA or gDNA derived from T cells, B-cell-depleted T cells, or PBMCs.

Original methodology: Scientists estimated how many nucleated cells there were by amplifying reference gene primers. TCRdb's table, derived via immunoSEQ multiplex PCR, lists solely in-frame clones and lacks some. V, J and clone size are those of that table, while D and trimming were read from the DNA. Among some 460,000 clones listed, 87% were seen once. Sequencing was carried out using PBMCs or T cells enriched from blood (not recorded which). The TCR originated in a woman between 18 and 29 years old with acute COVID-19.

CDR3 loop: CASSLGGESNQPQHF. In nucleotides, the CDR3 is TGTGCCAGCAGTTTAGGAGGGGAGAGCAATCAGCCCCAGCATTTT. The rearrangement joins TRBV28 to TRBJ1-5; D may be TRBD1 (5 bases). Trimming took 2 bases from V and 1 from J, leaving 9 bases between them. Per germline, CDR1 MDHEN and CDR2 SYDVKM. The CDR3 is 15 residues long.